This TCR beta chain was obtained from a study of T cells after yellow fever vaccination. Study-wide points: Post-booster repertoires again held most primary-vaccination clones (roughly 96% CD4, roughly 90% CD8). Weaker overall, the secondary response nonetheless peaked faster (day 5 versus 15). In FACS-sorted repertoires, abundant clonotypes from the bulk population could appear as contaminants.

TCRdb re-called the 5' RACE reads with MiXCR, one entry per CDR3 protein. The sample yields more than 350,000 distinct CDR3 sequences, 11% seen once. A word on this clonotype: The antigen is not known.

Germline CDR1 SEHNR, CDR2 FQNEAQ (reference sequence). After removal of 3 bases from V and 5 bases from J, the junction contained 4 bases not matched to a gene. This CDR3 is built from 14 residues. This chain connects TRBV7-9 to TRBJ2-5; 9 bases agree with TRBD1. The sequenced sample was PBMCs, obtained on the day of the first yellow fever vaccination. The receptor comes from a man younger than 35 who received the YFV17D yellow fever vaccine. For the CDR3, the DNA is TGTGCCAGCAGCTTTGGACAGGGGAGGGAGACCCAGTACTTC. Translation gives CASSFGQGRETQYF.